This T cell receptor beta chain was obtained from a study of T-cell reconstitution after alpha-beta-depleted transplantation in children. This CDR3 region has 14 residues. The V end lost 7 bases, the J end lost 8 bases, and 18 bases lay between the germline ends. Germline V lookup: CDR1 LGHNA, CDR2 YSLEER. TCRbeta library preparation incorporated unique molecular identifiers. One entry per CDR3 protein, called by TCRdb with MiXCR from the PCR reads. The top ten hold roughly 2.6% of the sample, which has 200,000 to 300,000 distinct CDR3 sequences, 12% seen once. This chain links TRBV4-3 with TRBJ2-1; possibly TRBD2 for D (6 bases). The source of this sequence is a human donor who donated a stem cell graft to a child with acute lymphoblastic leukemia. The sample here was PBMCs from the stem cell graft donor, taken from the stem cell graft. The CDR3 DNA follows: TGCGCCAGCATCGCGTTCCGACGGAGGGATGAGCAGTTCTTC. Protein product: CASIAFRRRDEQFF.